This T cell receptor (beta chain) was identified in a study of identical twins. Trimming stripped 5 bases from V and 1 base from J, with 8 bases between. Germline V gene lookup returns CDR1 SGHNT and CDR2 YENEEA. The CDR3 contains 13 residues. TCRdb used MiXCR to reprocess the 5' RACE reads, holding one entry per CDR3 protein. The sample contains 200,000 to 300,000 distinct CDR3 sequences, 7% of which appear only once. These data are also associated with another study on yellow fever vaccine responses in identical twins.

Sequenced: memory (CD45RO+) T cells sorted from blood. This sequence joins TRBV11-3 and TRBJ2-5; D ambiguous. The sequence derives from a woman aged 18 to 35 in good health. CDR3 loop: CASSGVGQETQYF. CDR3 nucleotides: TGTGCCAGCAGCGGGGTGGGCCAAGAGACCCAGTACTTC.